The clone carrying this T cell receptor beta chain was recorded once. This entry is derived from a study of shared clonotypes between healthy human individuals. The V gene lost 0 bases and the J gene lost 3 bases, with 26 bases spanning the gap. The germline V gene has CDR1 SGHAT and CDR2 FQNNGV. The CDR3 has 20 amino acids. CD8 cells regarded as naive lacked CD45RO, were positively chosen for CCR7, and omitted terminally differentiated effector memory CD45RA+ cells. Per the original data handling: ImmunoSEQ junction-only sequences lacked quality scores, so their filtering differed. Using immunoSEQ multiplex PCR, the repertoire was profiled, and TCRdb retains in-frame clones only, with some absent. V and J calls and clone size are as listed in that table; D and trimming were resolved from the DNA. Of roughly 590,000 clones in the sample, roughly 95% were seen once.

Material for sequencing was naive CD8+ T cells sorted from blood. V is TRBV11-2 and J is TRBJ1-2, with D perhaps matching TRBD1 (6 bases). This clonotype originated in a woman aged 25 to 39 in good health. This CDR3 reads CASSLEGAQDPLGLYYGYTF. The CDR3, as DNA: TGTGCCAGCAGCTTAGAGGGGGCACAGGATCCGCTTGGTCTATACTATGGCTACACCTTC.